Presented here are 30 T cell receptor beta chains from one specimen sequenced in a study of spatial heterogeneity in lung cancer. Time point indicated: sample taken at primary tumor resection. Unsorted samples of tumor, nontumor lung or frozen PBMC had their whole RNA sequenced. TCRdb fed the 5' RACE reads into MiXCR, producing one record per CDR3 protein. The table records 45,000 or so distinct CDR3 sequences, approximately 12% of them present only once. Here the sequenced sample was PBMCs, taken at surgery. Source of these receptors: a female donor with early-stage non-small cell lung cancer.

The sample holds many counts of this clonotype. The chain joins TRBV2 to TRBJ1-2, with a weak D call TRBD1 (6 bases). Germline-derived CDR1 and CDR2 are SNHLY and FYNNEI. This CDR3 has 13 residues. The V and J ends lost 4 bases and 2 bases respectively, with 8 bases between them. The CDR3 bases are TGTGCCAGCAGTGCTACAGGGAACTATGGCTACACCTTC. Residues: CASSATGNYGYTF.

V and J are TRBV24-1 and TRBJ2-1, with 7 nucleotides matching TRBD2. The V segment lost 3 bases and the J segment 6 bases; nucleotides outside the gene matches: 4. CDR1 and CDR2 (germline): KGHDR, SFDVKD. The CDR3 loop spans 14 amino acids. CDR3 coding DNA: TGTGCCACCAGTGATGGGGGGGGGGGCAATGAGCAGTTCTTC. It specifies CATSDGGGGNEQFF.

This clonotype was detected many times. The chain combines TRBV24-1 with TRBJ1-5; 7 bases are a match to TRBD1. CDR1 is KGHDR, CDR2 SFDVKD, per germline. The CDR3 runs 14 residues. V was clipped by 9 bases and J by 2 bases; unmatched bases: 6. The CDR3 here is CATPTGKGNQPQHF. The CDR3 coding sequence is TGTGCCACCCCGACAGGGAAGGGCAATCAGCCCCAGCATTTT.

In its sample, this clonotype was seen a few times. The chain is built from TRBV5-8 and TRBJ2-1; D is possibly TRBD1 (5 bases). Per germline, CDR1 SGHTS and CDR2 YDEGEE. The V gene lost 0 bases and the J gene lost 8 bases, with 12 bases spanning the gap. The CDR3 runs 14 residues. For the CDR3, the DNA is TGTGCCAGCAGCTTGGGGGTCAGGGCCCATGAGCAGTTCTTC. Protein: CASSLGVRAHEQFF.

This clonotype was recorded a few times. The rearrangement uses TRBV29-1 and TRBJ2-7, with 8 bases fitting TRBD2. CDR3 size: 14 residues. Germline loops: CDR1 SQVTM, CDR2 ANQGSEA. Unmatched junction bases numbered 8, after V lost 4 bases and J lost 3 bases. CDR3 region: CSVADPGTSYEQYF. In DNA, the CDR3 is TGCAGCGTTGCAGATCCCGGGACTAGCTACGAGCAGTACTTC.

This clonotype has at least ten counts. This rearrangement joins TRBV20-1 to TRBJ2-3; 8 bases align to TRBD2. Germline V CDR1 and CDR2: DFQATT, SNEGSKA (reference sequence). Trimming took 6 bases from V and 6 from J; bases not matched to a gene: 11. The CDR3 has 14 amino acids. The CDR3 bases are TGCAGTGCCACCCCGGCGGGGGGCGCGGATACGCAGTATTTT. This encodes CSATPAGGADTQYF.

About this clonotype: Sequence at one end of the junction differs from germline and may be a read error. The chain carries TRBV30 and TRBJ1-1, with D unresolved. Per germline, CDR1 GTSNPN and CDR2 SVGIG (reference sequence). This CDR3 is built from 13 residues. Written as DNA, the CDR3 is TGTGCCTGGAGAGTCATCCGGAACGCTGAAGCTTTCTTT. Translating it yields CAWRVIRNAEAFF.

With regard to this clonotype: A much larger clone differs from this one at a single base, so this may be a read error. The chain combines TRBV30 with TRBJ2-3; TRBD2 matches at 8 bases. The CDR3 contains 13 residues. In germline, CDR1 is GTSNPN, CDR2 SVGIG (reference sequence). CDR3 protein: CAGAGETPGTQYF. In DNA, the CDR3 is TGTGCAGGAGCGGGGGAGACACCTGGTACGCAGTATTTT.

This clonotype has a handful of counts. This could be a read error, since a much larger clone is one nucleotide away. This chain links TRBV5-4 with TRBJ2-3, with TRBD2 matching over 15 bases. Germline CDR1 and CDR2: SGHNT and YYREEE (reference sequence). The CDR3 runs 16 residues. V shed 4 bases and J 0 bases; nucleotides not matched to a gene: 0. The CDR3: CASSGTSGGSTDTQYF. The CDR3 DNA sequence: TGTGCCAGCAGCGGGACTAGCGGGGGGAGCACAGATACGCAGTATTTT.

For the CDR3, the DNA is TGTGCCAGCAGCCGGAGTACACCTGACGGGGAGCTGTTTTTT. Its protein is CASSRSTPDGELFF. The rearrangement uses TRBV12-3 or TRBV12-4 and TRBJ2-2, with D unclear. V was shortened by 6 bases and J by 7 bases, with 15 bases between the two germline ends. The CDR3 extends over 14 amino acids.

The V gene is TRBV20-1, the J gene TRBJ2-1; 11 bases line up with TRBD2. Trimming at V came to 2 bases and at J to 12 bases, leaving 9 bases not matched to a gene. Germline V CDR1 and CDR2: DFQATT, SNEGSKA (reference sequence). This CDR3 is built from 14 residues. The chain's CDR3 is CSARSRLAGSGQFF. The CDR3 bases are TGCAGTGCTAGAAGCAGACTAGCGGGGTCAGGGCAGTTCTTC.

This clonotype was picked up a small number of times. The V and J genes are TRBV7-2 and TRBJ2-6; D remains ambiguous. The CDR3 is 17 amino acids. The germline V gene has CDR1 SGHTA and CDR2 FQGNSA. Deletions cut 2 bases from V and 1 base from J, with 12 bases between. The DNA for the CDR3 is TGTGCCAGCAGCTTATCGGTGGGCAGGTCTGGGGCCAACGTCCTGACTTTC. Translating it yields CASSLSVGRSGANVLTF.

This clonotype was found many times. The chain couples TRBV10-2 to TRBJ2-7; weak D call: TRBD1 (6 bases). The germline CDR1 and CDR2 sequences are WSHSY and SAAADI. The CDR3 covers 17 residues. Trimming stripped 1 base from V and 6 bases from J, with 22 bases between. The CDR3 region is CASSEFTGSGLLREQYF. For the CDR3, the DNA is TGCGCCAGCAGTGAGTTTACAGGGTCAGGTCTTCTTCGCGAGCAGTACTTC.

This clonotype was observed at least ten times. The rearrangement uses TRBV5-4 and TRBJ2-3; D call uncertain. Germline values: CDR1 SGHNT, CDR2 YYREEE (reference sequence). Trimming cost V 0 bases and J 0 bases, with 8 bases left between them. The CDR3 spans 15 residues. DNA for the CDR3: TGTGCCAGCAGCTTGGGGATTTCTAGCACAGATACGCAGTATTTT. The encoded protein is CASSLGISSTDTQYF. The whole variable domain, remainder taken from reference TRBV5-4 and TRBJ2-3, is ETGVTQSPTHLIKTRGQQVTLRCSSQSGHNTVSWYQQALGQGPQFIFQYYREEENGRGNFPPRFSGLQFPNYSSELNVNALELDDSALYLCASSLGISSTDTQYFGPGTRLTVL.

This clonotype was picked up a small number of times. This chain links TRBV5-1 with TRBJ2-7, with D maybe TRBD1 (6 bases). Per germline, CDR1 SGHRS and CDR2 YFSETQ. CDR3 length: 14 residues. V lost 4 bases, J lost 5 bases, and 16 bases lay in between. The CDR3 spells CASSTIQGGDEQYF. The CDR3 DNA reads as TGCGCCAGCAGCACAATACAGGGTGGCGACGAGCAGTACTTC.

The chain has TRBV12-3 or TRBV12-4 and TRBJ1-6; 7 bases line up with TRBD1. The CDR3 contains 15 residues. With V trimmed by 4 bases and J by 8 bases, 8 bases remained unmatched. The CDR3 region has the DNA TGTGCCAGCAGTTCGACAGGGCCGAGGGATTCACCCCTCCACTTT. Translated: CASSSTGPRDSPLHF.

This clonotype was seen only a few times. V gene TRBV4-1 combines with J gene TRBJ1-5; perhaps TRBD1 as D (5 bases). The CDR3 is made up of 17 amino acids. V shed 1 base and J shed 7 bases, with 20 bases lying between them. In germline, CDR1 is MGHRA, CDR2 YSYEKL. The CDR3 sequence: CASSQGMGGVGLQPQHF. CDR3 in DNA: TGCGCCAGCAGCCAAGGGATGGGGGGGGTCGGCTTACAGCCCCAGCATTTT.

This clonotype was counted a few times. The chain combines TRBV5-1 with TRBJ2-3, with a weak D call TRBD1 (5 bases). Germline values: CDR1 SGHRS, CDR2 YFSETQ. V lost 1 base to trimming and J lost 0 bases, with 9 bases between them. The CDR3 has 15 residues. DNA of the CDR3: TGCGCCAGCAGCTTGCGTGGGGCTAGCACAGATACGCAGTATTTT. Amino acids: CASSLRGASTDTQYF.

Written as DNA, the CDR3 is TGTGCCAGCAGCGTAGAAGTAACAGGGGGCGTAAATGGCTACACCTTC. Its protein product is CASSVEVTGGVNGYTF. The rearrangement uses TRBV9 and TRBJ1-2, with 9 bases matching TRBD1. The V gene end was trimmed by 0 bases and the J gene end by 6 bases; junction bases not matched to a gene: 9. The CDR3 consists of 16 residues. CDR1 and CDR2 from the germline V gene are SGDLS and YYNGEE.

The gene calls are TRBV5-6 and TRBJ2-7; D is undetermined. This CDR3 has 12 residues. Germline CDR1 and CDR2: SGHDT and YYEEEE. Trimming removed 7 bases from V and 6 bases from J, with 14 bases in between. The CDR3: CASGLKMGEQYF. The CDR3 DNA reads as TGTGCCAGCGGTTTGAAGATGGGCGAGCAGTACTTC.

Ten or more counts support this clonotype. The chain recombines TRBV5-8 with TRBJ1-6; TRBD1 might be the D (6 bases). This CDR3 comprises 14 residues. Germline lookup yields CDR1 SGHTS and CDR2 YDEGEE. V was shortened by 1 base and J by 7 bases, with 9 bases between the two germline ends. The CDR3: CASSLRGANSPLHF. As DNA, the CDR3 is TGTGCCAGCAGCTTGCGGGGGGCCAATTCACCCCTCCACTTT.

V and J are TRBV28 and TRBJ1-6, with 9 bases matching TRBD1. The CDR3 covers 16 residues. CDR1 MDHEN and CDR2 SYDVKM come from the germline V gene. The V and J ends lost 3 bases and 7 bases, in that order; junction bases with no gene match: 7. The CDR3 spells CASSLVTGGGNSPLHF. The CDR3, as DNA: TGTGCCAGCAGTTTGGTAACAGGGGGCGGCAATTCACCCCTCCACTTT.

The chain links TRBV11-2 to TRBJ2-3; the D gene could be TRBD1 or TRBD2 (5 bases each). V was trimmed by 6 bases and J by 9 bases, leaving 22 bases between them. The CDR3 has 15 residues. Germline assignment: CDR1 SGHAT and CDR2 FQNNGV. The CDR3 loop is CASRKNRDPKGTQYF. In nucleotides, the CDR3 is TGTGCCAGCAGGAAAAACCGGGACCCAAAAGGGACGCAGTATTTT.

This clonotype was seen more than once but under ten times. Here the CDR3 reads CASSRTGGLGTEAFF. The CDR3 bases are TGTGCCAGCAGCCGTACCGGGGGTTTGGGCACTGAAGCTTTCTTT. V and J are TRBV7-8 and TRBJ1-1; TRBD1 might be the D (5 bases). Germline V lookup: CDR1 SGHVS, CDR2 FQNEAQ. The CDR3 spans 15 residues. V was pared by 5 bases and J by 4 bases, with 17 bases between.

This clonotype was counted a few times. The rearrangement joins TRBV12-3 or TRBV12-4 to TRBJ2-1; 8 nucleotides align to TRBD1. V lost 2 bases, J lost 7 bases, and 7 bases stayed unmatched. This CDR3 region has 15 residues. The CDR3: CASSLRQGAENEQFF. DNA for the CDR3: TGTGCCAGCAGTTTAAGGCAGGGGGCGGAAAATGAGCAGTTCTTC.

This clonotype occurred a few times. This chain uses TRBV3-1 with TRBJ2-1, with D perhaps assigned TRBD1 or TRBD2 (6 bases each). CDR3 length: 16 amino acids. V shed 1 base and J shed 0 bases, with 10 bases lying between them. Germline CDR1 is LGHDT and CDR2 is YNNKEL (reference sequence). DNA for the CDR3: TGTGCCAGCAGCCAAGTAGGGGGGAGCTCCTACAATGAGCAGTTCTTC. Translated: CASSQVGGSSYNEQFF.

This clonotype was counted a few times. The chain links TRBV6-6 to TRBJ1-2; 8 bases agree with TRBD1. The V gene end was trimmed by 7 bases and the J gene end by 6 bases; junction bases not matched to a gene: 10. CDR3 length: 14 residues. Germline assignment: CDR1 MNHNY and CDR2 SVGAGI (reference sequence). The chain's CDR3 is CASTPTTGEHGYTF. CDR3 DNA: TGTGCCAGCACCCCAACGACAGGGGAGCATGGCTACACCTTC.

The J gene is TRBJ2-5, the V gene TRBV7-8, with a weak D call TRBD1 (5 bases). Germline V CDR1 and CDR2: SGHVS, FQNEAQ. CDR3 length equals 13 residues. Trimming shortened V by 1 base and J by 5 bases, and 8 bases separated the two germline ends. CDR3 nucleotide sequence: TGTGCCAGCAGCTTAGTAGGGGTGGAGACCCAGTACTTC. Translating gives CASSLVGVETQYF.

This clonotype was counted between two and nine times. The chain employs TRBV5-6 and TRBJ2-1, with 8 nucleotides matching TRBD2. CDR1 SGHDT and CDR2 YYEEEE come from the germline V gene. Germline trimming cut 2 bases from V and 7 bases from J; bases unmatched to any gene: 8. The CDR3 contains 15 residues. In nucleotides, the CDR3 is TGTGCCAGCAGCTTCTCCGCGGGGGGTTTTAATGAGCAGTTCTTC. Its protein is CASSFSAGGFNEQFF. Based on the CDR3 plus reference TRBV5-6 and TRBJ2-1, the full variable domain is DAGVTQSPTHLIKTRGQQVTLRCSPKSGHDTVSWYQQALGQGPQFIFQYYEEEERQRGNFPDRFSGHQFPNYSSELNVNALLLGDSALYLCASSFSAGGFNEQFFGPGTRLTVL.

This clonotype was seen ten or more times. CDR3 nucleotides: TGCAGCGGATGTAGAGGGCAGACAGATACGCAGTATTTT. Amino acid sequence: CSGCRGQTDTQYF. V and J are TRBV29-1 and TRBJ2-3, with D possibly being TRBD2 (5 bases). Germline values: CDR1 SQVTM, CDR2 ANQGSEA. Trimming stripped 7 bases from V and 3 bases from J, with 14 bases between. The CDR3 runs 13 residues.